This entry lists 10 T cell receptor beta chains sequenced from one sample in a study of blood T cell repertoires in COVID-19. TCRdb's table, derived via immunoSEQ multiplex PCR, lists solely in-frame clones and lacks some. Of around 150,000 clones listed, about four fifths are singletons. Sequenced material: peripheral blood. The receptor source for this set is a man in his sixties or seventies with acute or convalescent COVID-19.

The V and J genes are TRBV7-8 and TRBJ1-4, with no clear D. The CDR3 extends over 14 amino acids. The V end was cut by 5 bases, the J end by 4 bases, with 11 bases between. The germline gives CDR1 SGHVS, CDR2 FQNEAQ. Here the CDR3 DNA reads TGTGCCAGCAGCCGCGGACTCTTTAATGAAAAACTGTTTTTT. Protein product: CASSRGLFNEKLFF.

DNA of the CDR3: TGTGCCAGCAGTGTAGGGGCCCCCTCCGGGTCACCCCTCCACTTT. It yields the protein CASSVGAPSGSPLHF. This chain joins TRBV2 and TRBJ1-6; TRBD1 is a possible D gene (5 bases). V lost 4 bases and J 10 bases, leaving 17 bases between the germline ends. Germline loops: CDR1 SNHLY, CDR2 FYNNEI. The CDR3 runs to 15 residues.

In nucleotides, the CDR3 is TGCGCCAGCAGCTCCGGGGACATGGACAATGAAAAACTGTTTTTT. This sequence encodes CASSSGDMDNEKLFF. The chain recombines TRBV5-1 with TRBJ1-4; D may be TRBD1 (6 bases). The CDR3 has 15 amino acids. Germline V gene data show CDR1 as SGHRS and CDR2 as YFSETQ. The V end was cut by 3 bases, the J end by 5 bases, with 14 bases between.

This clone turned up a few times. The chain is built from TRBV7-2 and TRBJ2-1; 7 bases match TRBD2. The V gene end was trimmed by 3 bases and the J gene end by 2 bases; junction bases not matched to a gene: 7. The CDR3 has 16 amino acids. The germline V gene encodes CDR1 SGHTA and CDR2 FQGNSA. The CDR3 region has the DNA TGTGCCAGCAGCTTCAGTCCTAGCGGAACCTACAATGAGCAGTTCTTC. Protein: CASSFSPSGTYNEQFF. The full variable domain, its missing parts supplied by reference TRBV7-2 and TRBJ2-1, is GAGVSQSPSNKVTEKGKDVELRCDPISGHTALYWYRQSLGQGLEFLIYFQGNSAPDKSGLPSDRFSAERTGGSVSTLTIQRTQQEDSAVYLCASSFSPSGTYNEQFFGPGTRLTVL.

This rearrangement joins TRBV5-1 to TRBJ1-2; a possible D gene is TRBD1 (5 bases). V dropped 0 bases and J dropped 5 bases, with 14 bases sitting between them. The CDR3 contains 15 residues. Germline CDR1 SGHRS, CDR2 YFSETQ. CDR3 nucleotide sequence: TGCGCCAGCAGCTTGGATGGTCAGGGCTTGTATGGCTACACCTTC. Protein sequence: CASSLDGQGLYGYTF. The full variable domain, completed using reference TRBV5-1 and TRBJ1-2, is KAGVTQTPRYLIKTRGQQVTLSCSPISGHRSVSWYQQTPGQGLQFLFEYFSETQRNKGNFPGRFSGRQFSNSRSEMNVSTLELGDSALYLCASSLDGQGLYGYTFGSGTRLTVV.

For the CDR3, the DNA is TGTGCCAGCAGGGGACAGGGGCGAAGAGAGACCCAGTACTTC. It translates to CASRGQGRRETQYF. V usage is TRBV21-1 and J usage is TRBJ2-5; TRBD1, the table's D call, lacks a check against the DNA. TRBV21-1 is assigned pseudogene status. There are 14 residues in the CDR3.

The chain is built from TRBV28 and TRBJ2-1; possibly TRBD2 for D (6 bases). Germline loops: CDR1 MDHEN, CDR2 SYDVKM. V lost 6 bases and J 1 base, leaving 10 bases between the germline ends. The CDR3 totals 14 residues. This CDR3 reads CASSDGGSYNEQFF. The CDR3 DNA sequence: TGTGCCAGCAGCGATGGGGGGTCCTACAATGAGCAGTTCTTC.

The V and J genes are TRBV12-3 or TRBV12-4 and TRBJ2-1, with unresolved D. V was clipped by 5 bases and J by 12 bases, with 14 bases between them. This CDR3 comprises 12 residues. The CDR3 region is CASSPLTGGQFF. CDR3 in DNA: TGTGCCAGCAGTCCCCTGACGGGTGGGCAGTTCTTC.

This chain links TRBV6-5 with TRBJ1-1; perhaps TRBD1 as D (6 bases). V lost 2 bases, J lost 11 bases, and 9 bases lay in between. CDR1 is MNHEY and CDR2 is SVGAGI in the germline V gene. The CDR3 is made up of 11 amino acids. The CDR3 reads CASSYQGTAFF. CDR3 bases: TGTGCCAGCAGTTACCAGGGGACGGCTTTCTTT.

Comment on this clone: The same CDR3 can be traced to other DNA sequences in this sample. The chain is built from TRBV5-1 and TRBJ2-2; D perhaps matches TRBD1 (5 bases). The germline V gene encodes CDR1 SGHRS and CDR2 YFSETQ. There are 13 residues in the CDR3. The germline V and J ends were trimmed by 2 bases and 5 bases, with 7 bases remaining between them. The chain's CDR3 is CASSFQGTGELFF. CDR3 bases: TGCGCCAGCAGCTTCCAGGGTACCGGGGAGCTGTTTTTT.